What follows are 32 T cell receptor beta chains derived from one specimen sequenced in a study of T-cell reconstitution after alpha-beta-depleted transplantation in children. Unique molecular identifiers featured in how the TCRbeta library was prepared. TCRdb reprocessed the PCR reads with MiXCR, giving one entry per CDR3 protein. The table records 670,000 or so distinct CDR3 sequences, around 13% of them present only once. The sequences come from PBMCs, collected before TCRalphabeta/CD19-depleted stem cell transplant. The source is a girl under 10 years old with congenital amegakaryocytic thrombocytopenia, due to receive a stem cell transplant.

The DNA of the CDR3 is TGTGCCAGCAGTTTAGGACCTCTCGGCTCCTACGAGCAGTACTTC. Protein: CASSLGPLGSYEQYF. The rearrangement uses TRBV12-3 or TRBV12-4 and TRBJ2-7; unclear D gene. V was clipped by 1 base and J by 0 bases, with 10 bases between them. CDR3 size: 15 residues.

This clonotype was observed at least ten times. The genes are TRBV7-9 and TRBJ1-6; maybe TRBD1 (5 bases). Germline lookup yields CDR1 SEHNR and CDR2 FQNEAQ (reference sequence). Trimming pared 5 bases from V and 5 bases from J, leaving 13 bases between. The CDR3 length is 15 residues. This CDR3 is CASSPLDKNNSPLHF. The CDR3 nucleotides are TGTGCCAGCAGCCCCCTGGACAAGAATAATTCACCCCTCCACTTT.

In its sample, this clonotype was seen once. V gene TRBV6-1 combines with J gene TRBJ1-5; D may be TRBD1 (6 bases). This CDR3 contains 13 residues. Germline V CDR1 and CDR2: MNHNS, SASEGT. The germline V and J ends were trimmed by 0 bases and 13 bases, with 13 bases remaining between them. CDR3 region: CASSEALGQHQHF. The CDR3 DNA reads as TGTGCCAGCAGTGAAGCGTTAGGACAGCATCAGCATTTT.

This clonotype was observed many times. The chain employs TRBV5-5 and TRBJ2-2; D is uncertain. The CDR3 has 13 amino acids. V was clipped by 7 bases and J by 4 bases, with 11 bases between them. Germline-derived CDR1 and CDR2 are SGHKS and YYEKEE (reference sequence). For the CDR3, the DNA is TGTGCCAGCTGCTGGGCAGGCACCGGGGAGCTGTTTTTT. Amino acids: CASCWAGTGELFF.

As DNA, the CDR3 is TGTGCCAGCAGTCCTTCTAGGGGCAAAAAAGTGGAACCCCAGCATTTT. This sequence encodes CASSPSRGKKVEPQHF. This chain links TRBV27 with TRBJ1-5; TRBD1 might be the D (5 bases). The CDR3 is 16 amino acids. V lost 5 bases, J lost 10 bases, and 24 bases lay in between. Germline V gene data show CDR1 as MNHEY and CDR2 as SMNVEV (reference sequence).

This clonotype has at least ten counts. The CDR3 DNA reads TGTGCCAGCAGTTTATTGACTAGCGGGAGTTACGAGCAGTACTTC. Translating it yields CASSLLTSGSYEQYF. V usage is TRBV28 and J usage is TRBJ2-7, with TRBD2 identical over 12 bases. Trimming at V came to 1 base and at J to 4 bases, leaving 2 bases not matched to a gene. Germline V gives CDR1 MDHEN, CDR2 SYDVKM. The CDR3 sequence is 15 residues long. Looking up the rest from reference TRBV28 and TRBJ2-7 gives the full variable domain: DVKVTQSSRYLVKRTGEKVFLECVQDMDHENMFWYRQDPGLGLRLIYFSYDVKMKEKGDIPEGYSVSREKKERFSLILESASTNQTSMYLCASSLLTSGSYEQYFGPGTRLTVT.

This clonotype was observed many times. The V gene is TRBV29-1, the J gene TRBJ2-1, with D possibly matching TRBD2 (6 bases). Germline CDR1 reads SQVTM; CDR2 reads ANQGSEA. The V and J ends lost 3 bases and 5 bases respectively, with 14 bases between them. CDR3 length equals 14 residues. The CDR3 here is CSVDGGGGNNEQFF. DNA for the CDR3: TGCAGCGTTGACGGGGGAGGAGGTAACAATGAGCAGTTCTTC.

The gene calls are TRBV7-9 and TRBJ2-1; D possibly matches TRBD1 or TRBD2 (6 bases each). Germline V lookup: CDR1 SEHNR, CDR2 FQNEAQ (reference sequence). Trimming took 2 bases from V and 4 from J, leaving 21 bases between them. The CDR3 contains 18 residues. The CDR3 DNA sequence: TGTGCCAGCAGCTTATCCCATGGGGGGCTCTATGCGTACAATGAGCAGTTCTTC. The encoded protein is CASSLSHGGLYAYNEQFF.

The DNA for the CDR3 is TGCAGCGTTGGGCCTGGACGGTATGAAGCTTTCTTT. Translation gives CSVGPGRYEAFF. V gene TRBV29-1 combines with J gene TRBJ1-1; unclear D gene. Germline CDR1 SQVTM, CDR2 ANQGSEA. This CDR3 comprises 12 residues. Trimming took off 4 bases at V and 7 bases at J, with 13 bases between the two ends.

In its sample, this clonotype was seen many times. This chain uses TRBV20-1 with TRBJ1-5; D not resolved. The V end was cut by 7 bases, the J end by 3 bases, with 10 bases between. This CDR3 region has 12 residues. CDR1 and CDR2 from the germline V gene are DFQATT and SNEGSKA (reference sequence). The CDR3: CSVAIPNQPQHF. CDR3 nucleotides: TGCAGTGTGGCGATACCCAATCAGCCCCAGCATTTT.

Many counts were recorded for this clonotype. The chain combines TRBV29-1 with TRBJ1-1; D not resolved. This CDR3 contains 11 residues. Trimming removed 5 bases at V and 3 bases at J, with 7 bases between. Germline CDR1 SQVTM, CDR2 ANQGSEA. CDR3 loop: CSVRKDTEAFF. The DNA of the CDR3 is TGCAGCGTTCGGAAGGACACTGAAGCTTTCTTT.

The V gene is TRBV24-1, the J gene TRBJ2-1; D gene unclear. The germline V gene has CDR1 KGHDR and CDR2 SFDVKD. V was clipped by 3 bases and J by 0 bases, with 20 bases between them. The CDR3 consists of 19 residues. As DNA, the CDR3 is TGTGCCACCAGTGATCGGCGCCGGGCCCTAGTAAGCTCCTACAATGAGCAGTTCTTC. Translated, it gives CATSDRRRALVSSYNEQFF.

V usage is TRBV7-8 and J usage is TRBJ2-1, with 10 nucleotides matching TRBD2. CDR3 size: 18 residues. V shed 2 bases, J shed 1 base, and the junction held 8 bases outside the gene matches. Per the germline V gene, CDR1 is SGHVS and CDR2 is FQNEAQ. The CDR3 loop reads CASSLPSGSLGSYNEQFF. CDR3 bases: TGTGCCAGCAGCTTACCTAGCGGGAGTTTAGGATCCTACAATGAGCAGTTCTTC.

This clonotype appeared many times. The rearrangement links TRBV6-4 to TRBJ2-7; D is ambiguous. V was cut by 2 bases and J by 5 bases, with 4 bases left in between. Germline V CDR1 and CDR2: MRHNA, SNTAGT. The CDR3 loop spans 11 amino acids. The CDR3 is CASSDVNEQYF. DNA of the CDR3: TGTGCCAGCAGTGACGTGAACGAGCAGTACTTC.

The chain couples TRBV6-2 or TRBV6-3 to TRBJ1-5; no clear D gene. This CDR3 comprises 15 residues. V was trimmed by 5 bases and J by 6 bases, leaving 17 bases between them. Germline V gene lookup returns CDR1 MNHEY and CDR2 SVGEGT. The CDR3, as DNA: TGTGCCAGCAGTGACGACCTGCTTCCCAGTCAGCCCCAGCATTTT. The encoded protein is CASSDDLLPSQPQHF.

There are many counts of this clonotype. This sequence joins TRBV5-1 and TRBJ2-2; D gene unclear. This CDR3 region has 16 residues. V lost 0 bases to trimming and J lost 8 bases, with 17 bases between them. Germline V gives CDR1 SGHRS, CDR2 YFSETQ. CDR3 sequence (DNA): TGCGCCAGCAGCTTGGGGACGTCGATGTACCGAGGGGAGCTGTTTTTT. Translated: CASSLGTSMYRGELFF.

The V gene is TRBV7-9, the J gene TRBJ1-3; possibly TRBD1 for D (5 bases). The CDR3 is 17 amino acids. V dropped 5 bases and J dropped 4 bases, with 21 bases sitting between them. Germline values: CDR1 SEHNR, CDR2 FQNEAQ (reference sequence). The CDR3 protein is CASSPRVQGSEGNTIYF. As DNA, the CDR3 is TGTGCCAGCAGCCCTAGGGTTCAGGGCTCGGAAGGAAACACCATATATTTT.

The sample holds many counts of this clonotype. The chain has TRBV6-6 and TRBJ2-7; unclear D gene. The CDR3 spans 12 residues. CDR1 MNHNY and CDR2 SVGAGI come from the germline V gene (reference sequence). Trimming took 6 bases from V and 6 from J, leaving 12 bases between them. CDR3: CASREPSGEQYF. The CDR3 DNA reads as TGTGCCAGCAGGGAACCTTCTGGCGAGCAGTACTTC.

This clonotype was detected many times. The rearrangement joins TRBV20-1 to TRBJ2-7, with D perhaps TRBD1 (6 bases). This CDR3 is built from 12 residues. Per germline, CDR1 DFQATT and CDR2 SNEGSKA (reference sequence). The germline V and J ends were trimmed by 6 bases and 3 bases, with 12 bases remaining between them. CDR3 coding DNA: TGCAGTGCAAACCGGGACAACTACGAGCAGTACTTC. It translates to CSANRDNYEQYF.

This clonotype has a count of ten or more. The J gene is TRBJ2-3, the V gene TRBV11-2; 10 positions match TRBD2. The germline gives CDR1 SGHAT, CDR2 FQNNGV. CDR3 size: 16 residues. V lost 1 base to trimming and J lost 2 bases; unmatched junction nucleotides: 3. The CDR3 region has the DNA TGTGCCAGCAGCTTAGGAGGACTAGCGGTCACAGATACGCAGTATTTT. As protein: CASSLGGLAVTDTQYF.

This clonotype was counted ten times or more. The rearrangement uses TRBV14 and TRBJ2-3; no definite D call. The CDR3 length is 15 residues. Germline lookup yields CDR1 SGHDN and CDR2 FVKESK. V dropped 0 bases and J dropped 10 bases, with 17 bases sitting between them. CDR3 amino acids: CASSQDTAVSRAQYF. The CDR3 bases are TGTGCCAGCAGCCAAGATACCGCGGTCTCCCGAGCGCAGTATTTT.

V gene TRBV29-1 combines with J gene TRBJ2-1; no definite D call. From germline, CDR1 is SQVTM and CDR2 ANQGSEA. The germline V and J ends were trimmed by 0 bases and 7 bases, with 10 bases remaining between them. The CDR3 has 13 residues. The CDR3 nucleotides are TGCAGCGTTGAAGACACAGTGTTAAATGAGCAGTTCTTC. Translated: CSVEDTVLNEQFF.

The V and J genes are TRBV10-3 and TRBJ2-1; 9 positions agree with TRBD1. The CDR3 contains 12 residues. CDR1 ENHRY and CDR2 SYGVKD come from the germline V gene. V trimming: 9 bases; J trimming: 8 bases; junction bases outside the gene matches: 5. CDR3 in amino acids: CAIQGAGDEQFF. The CDR3 bases are TGTGCCATACAGGGGGCCGGGGATGAGCAGTTCTTC.

This clonotype has more than one count but fewer than ten. CDR3 amino acids: CASTAGTANTEAFF. The CDR3 region has the DNA TGCGCCAGCACCGCCGGGACAGCGAACACTGAAGCTTTCTTT. The chain carries TRBV5-1 and TRBJ1-1, with TRBD1 identical over 7 bases. Germline V CDR1 and CDR2: SGHRS, YFSETQ. The V segment lost 6 bases and the J segment 1 base; nucleotides outside the gene matches: 6. This CDR3 is built from 14 residues.

Ten or more counts support this clonotype. This chain connects TRBV7-8 to TRBJ2-3; 10 bases map to TRBD2. CDR3 length equals 15 residues. Trimming cost V 3 bases and J 3 bases; bases outside gene matches: 3. Germline V gene lookup returns CDR1 SGHVS and CDR2 FQNEAQ. The CDR3 DNA reads TGTGCCAGCAGCTTTAGCGGGAGGAAGACAGATACGCAGTATTTT. Protein sequence: CASSFSGRKTDTQYF.

CDR3 nucleotide sequence: TGTGCCAGCAGTTATCCAAGGCTAGCGGGCGACAATGAGCAGTTCTTC. Translated: CASSYPRLAGDNEQFF. V usage is TRBV6-2 or TRBV6-3 and J usage is TRBJ2-1; 8 nucleotides agree with TRBD2. V dropped 3 bases and J dropped 5; count of bases not matched to a gene: 9. This CDR3 contains 16 residues. Germline V lookup: CDR1 MNHEY, CDR2 SVGEGT.

This clonotype was picked up many times. The chain carries TRBV5-1 and TRBJ2-7; 7 bases agree with TRBD1. The CDR3 is 15 amino acids. Germline V gives CDR1 SGHRS, CDR2 YFSETQ. V lost 0 bases and J lost 3; bases outside the gene matches: 6. CDR3 bases: TGCGCCAGCAGCTTGGGACAGGGTGAAGGCTACGAGCAGTACTTC. Translated, it gives CASSLGQGEGYEQYF.

In its sample, this clonotype was seen a few times. V gene TRBV27 combines with J gene TRBJ2-3; 10 nucleotides align to TRBD2. There are 17 residues in the CDR3. From germline, CDR1 is MNHEY and CDR2 SMNVEV (reference sequence). Trimming took 5 bases from V and 3 from J; bases not matched to a gene: 11. CDR3 nucleotides: TGTGCCAGCAGTCCCACCCCTAGCGGGAGTAAGACAGATACGCAGTATTTT. As protein: CASSPTPSGSKTDTQYF.

The sample holds many counts of this clonotype. V is TRBV20-1 and J is TRBJ2-1; D is uncertain. The CDR3 runs 14 residues. V was clipped by 4 bases and J by 4 bases, with 14 bases between them. Per germline, CDR1 DFQATT and CDR2 SNEGSKA (reference sequence). The CDR3 coding sequence is TGCAGTGCTATTCGGTTAGCCGTATACAATGAGCAGTTCTTC. Translated, it gives CSAIRLAVYNEQFF.

This clonotype was counted only a few times. The rearrangement uses TRBV3-1 and TRBJ2-4; the D gene is possibly TRBD2 (5 bases). The CDR3 spans 15 residues. Deletions cut 0 bases from V and 8 bases from J, with 14 bases between. The germline V gene has CDR1 LGHDT and CDR2 YNNKEL (reference sequence). This CDR3 reads CASSQDISGTDIQYF. CDR3 nucleotides: TGTGCCAGCAGCCAAGATATTTCGGGAACGGACATTCAGTACTTC.

This clonotype was observed a handful of times. This chain joins TRBV29-1 and TRBJ2-1; D gene unclear. V lost 8 bases to trimming and J lost 0 bases, with 20 bases between them. The CDR3 spans 16 residues. In germline, CDR1 is SQVTM, CDR2 ANQGSEA. CDR3 in DNA: TGCAGCTCCTACCCCTTAGCTGCTAGCTCCTACAATGAGCAGTTCTTC. This encodes CSSYPLAASSYNEQFF.

The rearrangement links TRBV29-1 to TRBJ2-7; maybe TRBD1 (6 bases). The CDR3 consists of 14 residues. Trimming shortened V by 2 bases and J by 1 base, and 12 bases separated the two germline ends. Germline V CDR1 and CDR2: SQVTM, ANQGSEA. CDR3 nucleotide sequence: TGCAGCGTTGAAACGGGACATCCGTCCTACGAGCAGTACTTC. It encodes CSVETGHPSYEQYF.